These 25 T cell receptor beta chains were sequenced from one sample in a study of identical twins. Each CDR3 protein is one row after TCRdb ran MiXCR on the 5' RACE reads. Of 690,000 or so distinct CDR3 sequences listed, under 9% were seen once; the top ten hold 0.98%. The same data also contributed to another study, on yellow fever vaccine responses in identical twins.

The sample consisted of PBMCs. The receptors derive from a woman aged 18 to 35 in good health.

This clonotype was counted many times. The CDR3 sequence is CATSLSTDTQYF. The CDR3 nucleotides read TGTGCCACCAGCCTGAGCACAGATACGCAGTATTTT. The genes are TRBV15 and TRBJ2-3; no clear D. Trimming cost V 5 bases and J 0 bases, with 3 bases left between them. The CDR3 covers 12 residues. From germline, CDR1 is LNHNV and CDR2 YYDKDF (reference sequence). Full variable domain (remainder filled in from reference TRBV15 and TRBJ2-3): DAMVIQNPRYQVTQFGKPVTLSCSQTLNHNVMYWYQQKSSQAPKLLFHYYDKDFNNEADTPDNFQSRRPNTSFCFLDIRSPGLGDTAMYLCATSLSTDTQYFGPGTRLTVL.

This clonotype has a handful of counts. V gene TRBV19 combines with J gene TRBJ2-1; 8 bases fit TRBD2. The germline CDR1 and CDR2 sequences are LNHDA and SQIVND (reference sequence). The CDR3 is 15 amino acids. V lost 5 bases and J lost 9; bases outside the gene matches: 12. The chain's CDR3 is CASSEPGLESSEQFF. As DNA, the CDR3 is TGTGCCAGTAGTGAACCGGGACTAGAATCGAGTGAGCAGTTCTTC.

This rearrangement joins TRBV28 to TRBJ2-4; D could derive from TRBD1 or TRBD2 (6 bases each). The CDR3 runs 15 residues. Germline V CDR1 and CDR2: MDHEN, SYDVKM. The ends were cut back, 2 bases at V and 2 bases at J, with 10 bases in the middle. CDR3 coding DNA: TGTGCCAGCAGTTTAAGGGGGGTTACCAAAAACATTCAGTACTTC. It codes for CASSLRGVTKNIQYF. Filled out from reference TRBV28 and TRBJ2-4, the complete variable domain reads DVKVTQSSRYLVKRTGEKVFLECVQDMDHENMFWYRQDPGLGLRLIYFSYDVKMKEKGDIPEGYSVSREKKERFSLILESASTNQTSMYLCASSLRGVTKNIQYFGAGTRLSVL.

This clonotype has ten or more counts. The chain is built from TRBV5-1 and TRBJ2-7; TRBD2 matches at 12 bases. Per germline, CDR1 SGHRS and CDR2 YFSETQ. The V gene end was trimmed by 4 bases and the J gene end by 7 bases; junction bases not matched to a gene: 9. The CDR3 is made up of 15 amino acids. CDR3 in amino acids: CASSPGLAGSGEQYF. The CDR3 nucleotides are TGCGCCAGCAGCCCAGGACTAGCGGGGTCGGGAGAGCAGTACTTC. Combining the CDR3 with reference TRBV5-1 and TRBJ2-7 gives the whole variable domain KAGVTQTPRYLIKTRGQQVTLSCSPISGHRSVSWYQQTPGQGLQFLFEYFSETQRNKGNFPGRFSGRQFSNSRSEMNVSTLELGDSALYLCASSPGLAGSGEQYFGPGTRLTVT.

This clonotype was detected a few times. The V and J genes are TRBV6-1 and TRBJ2-5; D may correspond to TRBD1 or TRBD2 (5 bases each). Trimming took 8 bases from V and 5 from J, leaving 18 bases between them. Germline V gene sequence: CDR1 MNHNS, CDR2 SASEGT. The CDR3 has 14 residues. The CDR3 nucleotides are TGTGCCAGCTCCAGGTGGGGGAGTCGGGAGACCCAGTACTTC. It is translated as CASSRWGSRETQYF.

This clonotype was counted only a few times. The chain couples TRBV18 to TRBJ2-5; D may match TRBD1 or TRBD2 (5 bases each). Germline loops: CDR1 KGHSH, CDR2 LQKENI. CDR3 length: 13 residues. Deletions cut 0 bases from V and 8 bases from J, with 10 bases between. The CDR3 region is CASSPPGVRTQYF. CDR3 in DNA: TGTGCCAGCTCACCACCGGGGGTGCGAACCCAGTACTTC.

This clonotype was counted between two and nine times. V and J are TRBV5-1 and TRBJ1-2, with D maybe TRBD1 (5 bases). The CDR3 is 15 residues long. The V end was cut by 3 bases, the J end by 0 bases, with 12 bases between. Looked up from germline, CDR1 is SGHRS and CDR2 is YFSETQ. The CDR3 DNA is TGCGCCAGCAGCTCCAGGCTGGGGGCTAACTATGGCTACACCTTC. Translating it yields CASSSRLGANYGYTF.

This clonotype was seen repeatedly, ten times or more. The rearrangement links TRBV10-3 to TRBJ2-1, with D possibly TRBD2 on 5 matching bases. Germline CDR1 reads ENHRY; CDR2 reads SYGVKD. The CDR3 is 14 residues long. V was pared by 6 bases and J by 3 bases, with 12 bases between. CDR3 protein: CAIRYSVVYNEQFF. In DNA, the CDR3 is TGTGCCATCAGATATAGCGTGGTCTACAATGAGCAGTTCTTC.

This clonotype was seen a few times. V and J are TRBV6-2 or TRBV6-3 and TRBJ2-2, with 9 bases fitting TRBD1. The CDR3 totals 18 residues. Germline V lookup: CDR1 MNHEY, CDR2 SVGEGT. Trimming removed 2 bases from V and 6 bases from J; junction bases left unmatched: 13. Here the CDR3 DNA reads TGTGCCAGCAGTTACGCTTACAGGGGGCTATTGGAGCCCGGGGAGCTGTTTTTT. This encodes CASSYAYRGLLEPGELFF.

This clonotype was seen a handful of times. V is TRBV5-1 and J is TRBJ2-3; D is unresolved. CDR3 length: 14 residues. The germline gives CDR1 SGHRS, CDR2 YFSETQ. V lost 0 bases, J lost 5 bases, and 10 bases lay in between. The CDR3: CASSLVGSLDTQYF. CDR3 bases: TGCGCCAGCAGCTTGGTGGGGTCCCTAGATACGCAGTATTTT.

The rearrangement uses TRBV6-6 and TRBJ2-1, with D perhaps matching TRBD2 (6 bases). The CDR3 is made up of 13 amino acids. Germline loops: CDR1 MNHNY, CDR2 SVGAGI (reference sequence). Between the trimmed V and J ends, which lost 8 bases and 7 bases, there was a span of 15 bases. The CDR3 DNA reads as TGTGCCAGCGGGCAGGGAGGAGGGAATGAGCAGTTCTTC. This sequence encodes CASGQGGGNEQFF.

As concerns this clonotype: A much larger clonotype is one base distant, so this may be a read error. V usage is TRBV5-1 and J usage is TRBJ2-1; D ambiguous. The DNA matches TRBJ2-7 better at its end, which makes the J call doubtful. The CDR3 loop spans 16 amino acids. Germline loops: CDR1 SGHRS, CDR2 YFSETQ. In nucleotides, the CDR3 is TGCGCCAGCAGCTTGGGTTTACTGAGCTCCTACAATGAGCAGTACTTC. Translation: CASSLGLLSSYNEQYF.

This clonotype has a handful of counts. The V call is TRBV12-3 or TRBV12-4, the J call TRBJ2-7; 7 bases align to TRBD1. The CDR3 totals 14 residues. V lost 3 bases, J lost 7 bases, and 9 bases stayed unmatched. This CDR3 is CASSFETGLLEQYF. DNA of the CDR3: TGTGCCAGCAGTTTCGAGACAGGGCTTTTAGAGCAGTACTTC.

Many counts were recorded for this clonotype. The chain links TRBV5-1 to TRBJ2-5; 11 bases align to TRBD2. CDR1 and CDR2 (germline): SGHRS, YFSETQ. This CDR3 region has 17 residues. The trim removed 0 bases at V and 2 bases at J, leaving 6 bases unmatched. This CDR3 reads CASSLEPGLAEQETQYF. CDR3 coding DNA: TGCGCCAGCAGCTTGGAACCGGGACTAGCGGAACAAGAGACCCAGTACTTC.

This clonotype was recorded a few times. V gene TRBV7-8 combines with J gene TRBJ2-7, with 10 positions matching TRBD1. The CDR3 extends over 14 amino acids. Trimming took 5 bases from V and 3 from J; bases not matched to a gene: 4. CDR1 and CDR2 (germline): SGHVS, FQNEAQ. The CDR3 bases are TGTGCCAGCAGCGTCGGACAGGGGGACTACGAGCAGTACTTC. Translating gives CASSVGQGDYEQYF. Drawing the rest from reference TRBV7-8 and TRBJ2-7, the complete variable domain is GAGVSQSPRYKVAKRGQDVALRCDPISGHVSLFWYQQALGQGPEFLTYFQNEAQLDKSGLPSDRFFAERPEGSVSTLKIQRTQQEDSAVYLCASSVGQGDYEQYFGPGTRLTVT.

This clonotype was found many times. The genes are TRBV29-1 and TRBJ2-7, with unresolved D. CDR3 length: 9 amino acids. V was pared by 7 bases and J by 6 bases, with 7 bases between. Germline V lookup: CDR1 SQVTM, CDR2 ANQGSEA. DNA of the CDR3: TGCAGCGACCCCTCCGAGCAGTACTTC. Translated: CSDPSEQYF.

The V and J genes are TRBV9 and TRBJ2-6; D is ambiguous. The germline V gene has CDR1 SGDLS and CDR2 YYNGEE. This CDR3 is 14 amino acids long. Trimming cost V 2 bases and J 1 base, with 4 bases left between them. The CDR3 sequence: CASSVFSGANVLTF. The CDR3 coding sequence is TGTGCCAGCAGCGTTTTTTCTGGGGCCAACGTCCTGACTTTC. Full variable domain (rest looked up from reference TRBV9 and TRBJ2-6): DSGVTQTPKHLITATGQRVTLRCSPRSGDLSVYWYQQSLDQGLQFLIQYYNGEERAKGNILERFSAQQFPDLHSELNLSSLELGDSALYFCASSVFSGANVLTFGAGSRLTVL.

This clonotype was seen at least ten times. The chain carries TRBV3-1 and TRBJ2-1, with 8 bases aligning to TRBD1. Germline V gene data show CDR1 as LGHDT and CDR2 as YNNKEL (reference sequence). V lost 2 bases, J lost 0 bases, and 6 bases stayed unmatched. The CDR3 is 17 amino acids. The CDR3 loop reads CASSQTSGTGSYNEQFF. The CDR3 region has the DNA TGTGCCAGCAGCCAAACCTCCGGGACAGGCTCCTACAATGAGCAGTTCTTC.

The chain combines TRBV11-3 with TRBJ2-3; D possibly corresponds to TRBD2 (6 bases). The CDR3 contains 16 residues. Trimming left V 5 bases short and J 2 bases short, with 17 bases between. Germline lookup yields CDR1 SGHNT and CDR2 YENEEA. The DNA for the CDR3 is TGTGCCAGCAGCCGTGGGACTGCGGCTGCCACAGATACGCAGTATTTT. Translated, it gives CASSRGTAAATDTQYF.

This clonotype was seen ten or more times. The chain is built from TRBV5-1 and TRBJ2-3; D remains ambiguous. CDR1 and CDR2 (germline): SGHRS, YFSETQ. V lost 0 bases to trimming and J lost 5 bases, with 10 bases between them. CDR3 length equals 14 residues. The CDR3 nucleotides read TGCGCCAGCAGCTTGGAGCCACCGGGAGATACGCAGTATTTT. Protein: CASSLEPPGDTQYF.

The rearrangement joins TRBV27 to TRBJ2-7; a weak D match, TRBD2 (5 bases). Germline-derived CDR1 and CDR2 are MNHEY and SMNVEV (reference sequence). This CDR3 is built from 17 residues. Trimming removed 2 bases at V and 2 bases at J, with 19 bases between. As DNA, the CDR3 is TGTGCCAGCAGTTTAGGTCGACCGGGGAAAATGACCTACGAGCAGTACTTC. Translating gives CASSLGRPGKMTYEQYF.

This clonotype was counted at least ten times. The rearrangement links TRBV29-1 to TRBJ2-1, with TRBD1 as a possible D gene (5 bases). The CDR3 has 15 amino acids. Trimming removed 6 bases at V and 0 bases at J, with 15 bases between. Germline V lookup: CDR1 SQVTM, CDR2 ANQGSEA. The DNA of the CDR3 is TGCAGCGTGATCCCGACAGACAGCTCCTACAATGAGCAGTTCTTC. Translating gives CSVIPTDSSYNEQFF.

The chain combines TRBV28 with TRBJ2-5, with 11 bases fitting TRBD1. Germline V gene data show CDR1 as MDHEN and CDR2 as SYDVKM. CDR3 size: 15 residues. Unmatched junction bases numbered 8, after V lost 7 bases and J lost 4 bases. The chain's CDR3 is CASTPDRGRGETQYF. The CDR3 DNA reads TGTGCCAGCACCCCGGACAGGGGGCGGGGAGAGACCCAGTACTTC. The full variable domain, in which reference TRBV28 and TRBJ2-5 provide the parts outside the CDR3, is DVKVTQSSRYLVKRTGEKVFLECVQDMDHENMFWYRQDPGLGLRLIYFSYDVKMKEKGDIPEGYSVSREKKERFSLILESASTNQTSMYLCASTPDRGRGETQYFGPGTRLLVL.

The chain recombines TRBV9 with TRBJ2-1, with 13 bases fitting TRBD2. The CDR3 loop spans 15 amino acids. Germline assignment: CDR1 SGDLS and CDR2 YYNGEE. J was trimmed by 6 bases and V by 0 bases; bases with no gene match: 0. CDR3 residues: CASSVGLAGGNEQFF. The CDR3, as DNA: TGTGCCAGCAGCGTAGGACTAGCGGGAGGCAATGAGCAGTTCTTC.

In this sample, this clonotype turned up a few times. The rearrangement joins TRBV6-2 or TRBV6-3 to TRBJ2-7; D gene ambiguous. The CDR3 covers 14 residues. V lost 6 bases and J 2 bases, leaving 14 bases between the germline ends. CDR1 and CDR2 (germline): MNHEY, SVGEGT. The CDR3 DNA reads as TGTGCCAGCAGCCTTTGGACGGATACCTACGAGCAGTACTTC. This gives the protein CASSLWTDTYEQYF.